The count of the clone carrying this TCR beta chain is one. Its antigen is undetermined. Sequencing was performed with immunoSEQ multiplex PCR; in TCRdb, only in-frame clones are kept and a portion is missing. This sample has about 88,000 clones, with around 92% found just once. The sample belongs to a study of T cell responses to AZD1222 COVID-19 vaccine. The CDR3 is made up of 13 amino acids. The trim removed 3 bases at V and 8 bases at J, leaving 6 bases unmatched. The germline gives CDR1 KGHSH, CDR2 LQKENI. Study conclusions and caveats: Reportedly, nearly half of unique spike TCRs recognized epitopes outside B.1.351/B.1.1.7 mutations.

This chain connects TRBV18 to TRBJ1-2; 7 nucleotides match TRBD1. The specimen comprised peripheral blood, sampled on day 0 of AZD1222 vaccination. This clonotype was obtained from an adult in good health. CDR3 sequence (DNA): TGTGCCAGCTCACCCTCAGGGGGAGAGGGCTACACCTTC. Translated: CASSPSGGEGYTF.